This T cell receptor beta chain was recorded in a study of CXCR3-negative and CXCR3-positive naive CD8 T cells. In the study overall: Libraries each contributed about 1.5 +/- 0.3 million TRB reads, for roughly 130 million in total.

Sorting was done in triplicate for each CD8+ T cell subset (under 330,000 cells each). Per germline, CDR1 DFQATT and CDR2 SNEGSKA (reference sequence). CDR3 length: 21 residues. A remark on this clonotype: Antigen specificity is unknown.

Study results and caveats: Fresh PBMCs were used in most assays, and CXCR3 expression partially decreased after cryopreservation.

All TRB cDNA libraries came from 5' RACE performed with UMI labels. TCRdb reprocessed the 5' RACE reads; each CDR3 protein has one entry and no DNA is given. This table holds around 52,000 distinct CDR3 sequences. The receptor's source is a human donor in good health. Some clones in this sample may be carry-over from other donors' samples. Sequences were obtained from memory CD8+ T cells from blood. The rearrangement links TRBV20-1 to TRBJ2-1; TCRdb designates TRBD1, a call that cannot be tested without DNA. CDR3 region: CSARRIRDITTSGISYNEQFF.